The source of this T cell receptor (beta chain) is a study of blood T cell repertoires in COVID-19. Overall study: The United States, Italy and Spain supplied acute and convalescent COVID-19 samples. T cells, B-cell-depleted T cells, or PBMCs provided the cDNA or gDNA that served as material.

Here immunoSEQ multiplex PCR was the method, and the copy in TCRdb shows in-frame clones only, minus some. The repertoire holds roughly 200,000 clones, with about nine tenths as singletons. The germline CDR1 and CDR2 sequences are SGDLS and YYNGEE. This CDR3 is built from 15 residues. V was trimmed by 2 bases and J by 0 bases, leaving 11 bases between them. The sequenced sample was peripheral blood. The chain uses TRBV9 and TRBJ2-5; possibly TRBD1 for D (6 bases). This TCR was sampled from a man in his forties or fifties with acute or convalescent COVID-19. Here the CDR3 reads CASSVTGWNQETQYF. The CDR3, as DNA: TGTGCCAGCAGCGTCACAGGGTGGAACCAAGAGACCCAGTACTTC. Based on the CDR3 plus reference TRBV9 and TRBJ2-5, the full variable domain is DSGVTQTPKHLITATGQRVTLRCSPRSGDLSVYWYQQSLDQGLQFLIQYYNGEERAKGNILERFSAQQFPDLHSELNLSSLELGDSALYFCASSVTGWNQETQYFGPGTRLLVL.